Each of the 20 T cell receptor beta chains below was sequenced from the same sample in a study of shared clonotypes between healthy human individuals. Repertoires were generated with immunoSEQ multiplex PCR, while TCRdb's copy carries only in-frame clones and drops some. The sample shows approximately 600,000 clones, 85% to 95% of them seen only once. Naive CD8 populations comprised CD45RO-negative cells positively selected for CCR7, excluding terminally differentiated effector memory CD45RA+ cells. Sequences were obtained from naive CD8+ T cells sorted from blood. The source of these receptors is a woman aged 25 to 39 in good health.

The chain links TRBV5-4 to TRBJ2-7, with TRBD2 as a possible D gene (5 bases). The CDR3 spans 12 residues. Trimming shortened V by 0 bases and J by 7 bases, and 8 bases separated the two germline ends. Germline CDR1 and CDR2: SGHNT and YYREEE (reference sequence). The CDR3 loop reads CASSLGTWEQYF. The CDR3 nucleotides are TGTGCCAGCAGCTTGGGGACTTGGGAGCAGTACTTC.

The chain has TRBV11-2 and TRBJ2-7, with 7 bases that match TRBD2. CDR3 length: 14 amino acids. Germline V gene lookup returns CDR1 SGHAT and CDR2 FQNNGV. V lost 5 bases and J lost 3; bases outside the gene matches: 7. The CDR3 sequence: CASSRPGLSYEQYF. CDR3 sequence (DNA): TGTGCCAGCAGCCGCCCGGGACTAAGCTACGAGCAGTACTTC.

The V gene is TRBV7-9, the J gene TRBJ2-2, with D unresolved. Germline V gene lookup returns CDR1 SEHNR and CDR2 FQNEAQ (reference sequence). This CDR3 has 11 residues. V dropped 5 bases and J dropped 4 bases, with 2 bases sitting between them. The CDR3 spells CASSPTGELFF. CDR3 DNA sequence: TGTGCCAGCAGCCCCACCGGGGAGCTGTTTTTT.

This CDR3 reads CASSPELENIQYF. DNA for the CDR3: TGTGCCAGCAGCCCCGAGTTAGAAAACATTCAGTACTTC. The rearrangement uses TRBV7-2 and TRBJ2-4, with D hard to call. The germline V and J ends were trimmed by 5 bases and 5 bases, with 10 bases remaining between them. This CDR3 has 13 amino acids. Germline values: CDR1 SGHTA, CDR2 FQGNSA.

This clone was detected a few times. The chain links TRBV27 to TRBJ2-7; TRBD1 matches 11 bases. CDR1 is MNHEY, CDR2 SMNVEV, per germline (reference sequence). This CDR3 is built from 11 residues. V was pared by 10 bases and J by 6 bases, with 2 bases of the junction left unmatched. The CDR3 bases are TGTGCCACCGGGACAGGGGGCGAGCAGTACTTC. It is translated as CATGTGGEQYF.

This chain joins TRBV2 and TRBJ1-1; 8 bases agree with TRBD1. The J segment lost 3 bases and the V segment lost 1 base, leaving 13 bases of the junction unmatched. CDR3 length: 18 amino acids. Germline CDR1 and CDR2: SNHLY and FYNNEI. The DNA for the CDR3 is TGTGCCAGCAGTGAAGTGGTTGCTCAGGGGGCTTTGGACACTGAAGCTTTCTTT. Its translation is CASSEVVAQGALDTEAFF.

This chain uses TRBV28 with TRBJ2-7; TRBD1 agrees at 10 bases. This CDR3 spans 14 amino acids. Germline V gene data show CDR1 as MDHEN and CDR2 as SYDVKM. The J segment lost 6 bases and the V segment lost 3 bases, leaving 5 bases of the junction unmatched. The CDR3 DNA sequence: TGTGCCAGCAGTTTCGGGACAGGGGTTCTCGAGCAGTACTTC. This sequence encodes CASSFGTGVLEQYF.

This clone was seen once. The V call is TRBV5-1, the J call TRBJ2-7, with 7 bases matching TRBD2. From germline, CDR1 is SGHRS and CDR2 YFSETQ. This CDR3 region has 14 residues. The V and J ends lost 0 bases and 1 base, in that order; junction bases with no gene match: 1. The CDR3 nucleotides are TGCGCCAGCAGCTTGGGGGAGGGTTCCTACGAGCAGTACTTC. Translating gives CASSLGEGSYEQYF. Full variable domain (rest looked up from reference TRBV5-1 and TRBJ2-7): KAGVTQTPRYLIKTRGQQVTLSCSPISGHRSVSWYQQTPGQGLQFLFEYFSETQRNKGNFPGRFSGRQFSNSRSEMNVSTLELGDSALYLCASSLGEGSYEQYFGPGTRLTVT.

The chain uses TRBV7-8 and TRBJ1-3; 12 bases are shared with TRBD1. Germline V gene data show CDR1 as SGHVS and CDR2 as FQNEAQ. The CDR3 runs to 16 residues. The V gene end was trimmed by 5 bases and the J gene end by 7 bases; junction bases not matched to a gene: 9. CDR3 bases: TGTGCCAGCAGCCTCATGGGACAGGGGGCGAAGAACACCATATATTTT. The encoded protein is CASSLMGQGAKNTIYF.

This clone was recorded a few times. The rearrangement uses TRBV5-8 and TRBJ1-2; 8 bases map to TRBD1. CDR1 and CDR2 from the germline V gene are SGHTS and YDEGEE. The CDR3 length is 16 residues. With V trimmed by 0 bases and J by 7 bases, 11 bases remained unmatched. CDR3 sequence: CASSLAPRQGLSGYTF. CDR3 coding DNA: TGTGCCAGCAGCTTGGCCCCGAGACAGGGGCTCAGTGGCTACACCTTC.

This chain uses TRBV2 with TRBJ2-2; TRBD2 aligns across 7 bases. Germline trimming cut 2 bases from V and 5 bases from J; bases unmatched to any gene: 14. CDR1 is SNHLY, CDR2 FYNNEI, per germline. The CDR3 extends over 18 amino acids. CDR3 nucleotide sequence: TGTGCCAGCAGTGAACGTGACAGCTATGGGGAGGGGACCGGGGAGCTGTTTTTT. Its translation: CASSERDSYGEGTGELFF.

The chain has TRBV25-1 and TRBJ2-5, with D possibly TRBD1 on 5 matching bases. This CDR3 has 14 amino acids. Trimming took off 1 base at V and 5 bases at J, with 11 bases between the two ends. CDR1 MGHDK and CDR2 SYGVNS come from the germline V gene. This chain's CDR3 is CASSEFEQVETQYF. DNA for the CDR3: TGTGCCAGCAGTGAATTCGAACAGGTGGAGACCCAGTACTTC.

The V and J genes are TRBV18 and TRBJ2-3, with TRBD2 matching over 7 bases. V was clipped by 9 bases and J by 2 bases; unmatched bases: 14. Germline V gene lookup returns CDR1 KGHSH and CDR2 LQKENI. The CDR3 length is 16 residues. Written as DNA, the CDR3 is TGTGCCAGTATCACCCCGCCGGGAGGCTCCACAGATACGCAGTATTTT. It yields the protein CASITPPGGSTDTQYF.

CDR3 residues: CASSPPKDRGYNEQFF. The CDR3 DNA reads TGTGCCAGCTCACCACCGAAGGACAGGGGCTACAATGAGCAGTTCTTC. This rearrangement joins TRBV18 to TRBJ2-1, with 9 bases fitting TRBD1. V shed 0 bases and J 3 bases; nucleotides not matched to a gene: 3. Per germline, CDR1 KGHSH and CDR2 LQKENI. The CDR3 consists of 16 residues.

This clone was seen a few times. The chain recombines TRBV28 with TRBJ2-3; D is uncertain. CDR3 length: 15 residues. Between the trimmed V and J ends, which lost 7 bases and 0 bases, there was a span of 14 bases. Germline CDR1 MDHEN, CDR2 SYDVKM. The CDR3 reads CASTFSQDSTDTQYF. In nucleotides, the CDR3 is TGTGCCAGCACTTTCTCGCAGGACAGCACAGATACGCAGTATTTT. The variable domain in full, with the rest retrieved from reference TRBV28 and TRBJ2-3, is DVKVTQSSRYLVKRTGEKVFLECVQDMDHENMFWYRQDPGLGLRLIYFSYDVKMKEKGDIPEGYSVSREKKERFSLILESASTNQTSMYLCASTFSQDSTDTQYFGPGTRLTVL.

The chain is built from TRBV2 and TRBJ2-5, with 15 bases aligning to TRBD2. Looked up from germline, CDR1 is SNHLY and CDR2 is FYNNEI. Losses at the gene ends were 6 bases for V and 2 bases for J; bases not matched to a gene: 4. The CDR3 loop spans 16 amino acids. In DNA, the CDR3 is TGTGCCAGCAGAACCGGGACTAGCGGGAGGCAAGAGACCCAGTACTTC. It is translated as CASRTGTSGRQETQYF. The full variable domain, its missing parts supplied by reference TRBV2 and TRBJ2-5, is EPEVTQTPSHQVTQMGQEVILRCVPISNHLYFYWYRQILGQKVEFLVSFYNNEISEKSEIFDDQFSVERPDGSNFTLKIRSTKLEDSAMYFCASRTGTSGRQETQYFGPGTRLLVL.

The genes are TRBV4-1 and TRBJ2-7; D remains ambiguous. Germline V gene lookup returns CDR1 MGHRA and CDR2 YSYEKL. The V and J ends lost 0 bases and 2 bases respectively, with 11 bases between them. The CDR3 totals 15 residues. CDR3 amino acids: CASSQDLSHPYEQYF. Here the CDR3 DNA reads TGCGCCAGCAGCCAAGATCTAAGTCATCCCTACGAGCAGTACTTC.

The gene calls are TRBV27 and TRBJ2-7; TRBD2 matches 7 bases. The CDR3 is 15 amino acids. In germline, CDR1 is MNHEY, CDR2 SMNVEV (reference sequence). Trimming cost V 2 bases and J 3 bases; bases outside gene matches: 7. CDR3 sequence: CASSLGASGRYEQYF. The CDR3 bases are TGTGCCAGCAGTTTAGGGGCTAGCGGCCGCTACGAGCAGTACTTC.

The chain employs TRBV5-1 and TRBJ1-3; D is perhaps TRBD1 (6 bases). The CDR3 length is 13 residues. The germline V gene has CDR1 SGHRS and CDR2 YFSETQ. Trimming pared 6 bases from V and 8 bases from J, leaving 15 bases between. Here the CDR3 DNA reads TGCGCCAGCATGGGGGACACCGCACACACCATATATTTT. Residues: CASMGDTAHTIYF.

This chain joins TRBV27 and TRBJ2-5; 10 bases agree with TRBD2. With 6 bases clipped from V and 5 bases from J, the junction kept 3 bases outside the gene matches. Germline CDR1 MNHEY, CDR2 SMNVEV (reference sequence). This CDR3 contains 13 residues. CDR3 loop: CASRIAGGETQYF. In DNA, the CDR3 is TGTGCCAGCAGGATAGCGGGAGGTGAGACCCAGTACTTC.